The clone carrying this TCR beta chain was seen ten or more times. Its specificity is unknown. This specimen belongs to a study of early T cells in non-severe SARS-CoV-2 infection. Study conclusions and caveats: Private and CD4 specificities were missed by VDJdb matching, which favored anti-spike CD8 responses.

CDR3 length: 14 residues. Germline lookup yields CDR1 SGHTA and CDR2 FQGNSA. Trimming removed 2 bases at V and 3 bases at J, with 8 bases between. Unique molecular identifiers were affixed to single, distinct cDNA molecules. Each CDR3 protein is one row after TCRdb ran MiXCR on the 5' RACE reads. The repertoire holds tens of thousands of distinct CDR3 sequences, approximately 10% seen once, with about 9.4% in the top ten. The sequence was collected from an adult who was a healthcare worker with PCR-confirmed SARS-CoV-2 infection or an uninfected control (not recorded which). The rearrangement links TRBV7-2 to TRBJ2-1, with D perhaps TRBD1 (5 bases). The specimen was whole blood. CDR3 coding DNA: TGTGCCAGCAGCTTATGGGGCCTCTACAATGAGCAGTTCTTC. Translation gives CASSLWGLYNEQFF.